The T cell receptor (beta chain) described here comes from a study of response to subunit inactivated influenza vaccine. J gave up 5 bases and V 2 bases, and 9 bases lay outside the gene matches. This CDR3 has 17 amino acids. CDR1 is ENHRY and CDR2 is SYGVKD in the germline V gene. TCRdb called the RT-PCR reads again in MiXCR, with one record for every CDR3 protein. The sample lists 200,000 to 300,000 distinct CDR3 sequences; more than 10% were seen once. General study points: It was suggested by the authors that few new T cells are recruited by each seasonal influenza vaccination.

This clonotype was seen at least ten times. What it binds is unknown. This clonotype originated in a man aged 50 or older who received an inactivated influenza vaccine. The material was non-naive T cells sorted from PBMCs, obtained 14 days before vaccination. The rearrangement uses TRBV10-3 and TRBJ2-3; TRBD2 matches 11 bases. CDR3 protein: CAISETSGGVKGDTQYF. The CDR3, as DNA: TGTGCCATCAGTGAGACTAGCGGGGGCGTTAAAGGAGATACGCAGTATTTT.